This T cell receptor beta chain was identified during a study of identical twins' blood T cells. TCRdb analysed the 5' RACE reads with MiXCR anew, one entry per CDR3 protein. The profile shows about 370,000 distinct CDR3 sequences, roughly 30% of them singletons. This CDR3 comprises 13 residues. The ends were cut back, 4 bases at V and 4 bases at J, with 13 bases in the middle. The germline V gene has CDR1 SQVTM and CDR2 ANQGSEA. The sequence came from a woman between 18 and 55 years old in good health. The chain combines TRBV29-1 with TRBJ1-2; D is undetermined. Sequencing was carried out using PBMCs. DNA of the CDR3: TGCAGCGTTGTGGCCCAGTCTAGCTATGGCTACACCTTC. It codes for CSVVAQSSYGYTF.